These 24 T cell receptor beta chains were all obtained from the same sample, sequenced in a study of identical twins. Using its own MiXCR run on the 5' RACE reads, TCRdb lists one record per CDR3 protein. The sample carries about 730,000 distinct CDR3 sequences, over 20% recorded once. This sample was shared with a second study, whose subject was T cells expressing NK-cell markers.

Specimen: PBMCs. These receptors all come from a woman aged 18-30 years in good health.

The chain couples TRBV20-1 to TRBJ2-1; possible D gene TRBD2, 6 bases. Germline CDR1 reads DFQATT; CDR2 reads SNEGSKA (reference sequence). This CDR3 contains 16 residues. V lost 0 bases, J lost 7 bases, and 19 bases lay in between. The CDR3 sequence: CSARDWGVYNGNEQFF. The CDR3 region has the DNA TGCAGTGCTAGAGATTGGGGGGTGTATAATGGGAATGAGCAGTTCTTC.

The chain combines TRBV7-2 with TRBJ1-4, with D unresolved. V was pared by 5 bases and J by 3 bases, with 4 bases between. Germline V lookup: CDR1 SGHTA, CDR2 FQGNSA. This CDR3 has 12 residues. The CDR3 reads CASSRANEKLFF. The CDR3 DNA follows: TGTGCCAGCAGCAGGGCTAATGAAAAACTGTTTTTT.

The table lists this clonotype with many counts. The chain combines TRBV20-1 with TRBJ2-5; D is unclear. This CDR3 spans 11 amino acids. Germline V lookup: CDR1 DFQATT, CDR2 SNEGSKA (reference sequence). Trimming removed 3 bases from V and 2 bases from J, with 4 bases in between. In DNA form, the CDR3 reads TGCAGTGCTAGCCAACAAGAGACCCAGTACTTC. Translation: CSASQQETQYF.

The chain joins TRBV6-5 to TRBJ1-1; D is ambiguous. V was shortened by 5 bases and J by 4 bases, with 11 bases between the two germline ends. Looked up from germline, CDR1 is MNHEY and CDR2 is SVGAGI. The CDR3 spans 13 residues. In DNA form, the CDR3 reads TGTGCCAGCAGTGACGGACGGAGCACTGAAGCTTTCTTT. Protein sequence: CASSDGRSTEAFF.

This chain uses TRBV20-1 with TRBJ2-2; 11 positions match TRBD2. Germline trimming cut 5 bases from V and 4 bases from J; bases unmatched to any gene: 6. The CDR3 has 15 residues. CDR1 is DFQATT, CDR2 SNEGSKA, per germline (reference sequence). The chain's CDR3 is CSAPVAGGRTGELFF. CDR3 DNA sequence: TGCAGTGCTCCTGTAGCGGGAGGGCGCACCGGGGAGCTGTTTTTT.

The gene calls are TRBV27 and TRBJ2-7; 7 bases are shared with TRBD1. The length of the CDR3 is 12 residues. V shed 6 bases, J shed 6 bases, and the junction held 5 bases outside the gene matches. Germline V lookup: CDR1 MNHEY, CDR2 SMNVEV (reference sequence). The CDR3 bases are TGTGCCAGCAGGCGACCAGGGGGCGAGCAGTACTTC. Its translation: CASRRPGGEQYF.

The chain is built from TRBV29-1 and TRBJ2-1, with D unresolved. Trimming cost V 4 bases and J 3 bases, with 13 bases left between them. Germline CDR1 is SQVTM and CDR2 is ANQGSEA. CDR3 length: 14 amino acids. The CDR3 region is CSVVAGDVYNEQFF. As DNA, the CDR3 is TGCAGCGTTGTGGCAGGCGATGTCTACAATGAGCAGTTCTTC.

The chain recombines TRBV7-8 with TRBJ2-4; TRBD1 might be the D (5 bases). V lost 1 base and J lost 1, with 8 bases in between. Germline lookup yields CDR1 SGHVS and CDR2 FQNEAQ. This CDR3 region has 15 residues. The CDR3 spells CASSLEAGAKNIQYF. DNA for the CDR3: TGTGCCAGCAGCTTAGAGGCAGGGGCCAAAAACATTCAGTACTTC.

The sample holds a few counts of this clonotype. This rearrangement joins TRBV9 to TRBJ2-7; 7 positions match TRBD2. Trimming took 2 bases from V and 5 from J; bases not matched to a gene: 7. Germline CDR1 SGDLS, CDR2 YYNGEE. CDR3 size: 14 residues. The CDR3 reads CASSVLSGEDEQYF. CDR3 DNA sequence: TGTGCCAGCAGCGTCCTCAGCGGGGAGGACGAGCAGTACTTC.

This clonotype was seen only a few times. The rearrangement uses TRBV15 and TRBJ2-3, with TRBD2 as a possible D gene (7 bases). In germline, CDR1 is LNHNV, CDR2 YYDKDF (reference sequence). Trimming removed 1 base at V and 5 bases at J, with 16 bases between. The CDR3 extends over 16 amino acids. The CDR3 is CATSRAASGRGDTQYF. The CDR3 region has the DNA TGTGCCACCAGCAGAGCGGCTAGCGGCAGGGGAGATACGCAGTATTTT.

The J gene is TRBJ2-1, the V gene TRBV20-1, with TRBD2 matching 8 bases. There are 13 residues in the CDR3. Germline CDR1 and CDR2: DFQATT and SNEGSKA (reference sequence). V was clipped by 5 bases and J by 3 bases; unmatched bases: 3. Written as DNA, the CDR3 is TGCAGTGCTCCGGGACTAGGCTACAATGAGCAGTTCTTC. Encoded protein: CSAPGLGYNEQFF.

CDR3 coding DNA: TGCGCCAGCAGCGCGGGACAGAACGATGAGCAGTTCTTC. This sequence encodes CASSAGQNDEQFF. V is TRBV5-1 and J is TRBJ2-1, with a possible D match to TRBD1 (7 bases). Trimming took off 4 bases at V and 8 bases at J, with 13 bases between the two ends. Germline loops: CDR1 SGHRS, CDR2 YFSETQ. This CDR3 is 13 amino acids long.

V gene TRBV29-1 combines with J gene TRBJ1-3; D gene uncertain. Germline CDR1 is SQVTM and CDR2 is ANQGSEA. V shed 6 bases and J shed 7 bases, with 19 bases lying between them. This CDR3 spans 14 amino acids. The CDR3 nucleotides are TGCAGCGTAAAACCCGGGAACAGTCCTAACACCATATATTTT. It is translated as CSVKPGNSPNTIYF. Drawing the rest from reference TRBV29-1 and TRBJ1-3, the complete variable domain is SAVISQKPSRDICQRGTSLTIQCQVDSQVTMMFWYRQQPGQSLTLIATANQGSEATYESGFVIDKFPISRPNLTFSTLTVSNMSPEDSSIYLCSVKPGNSPNTIYFGEGSWLTVV.

The chain combines TRBV7-2 with TRBJ1-2; 7 nucleotides agree with TRBD1. Per the germline V gene, CDR1 is SGHTA and CDR2 is FQGNSA. The trim removed 5 bases at V and 2 bases at J, leaving 5 bases unmatched. The CDR3 has 14 amino acids. The CDR3 nucleotides are TGTGCCAGCAGCCCGTCGGGACAGAACTATGGCTACACCTTC. Translation: CASSPSGQNYGYTF.

The J gene is TRBJ2-1, the V gene TRBV12-3 or TRBV12-4; D remains unclear. The CDR3 contains 11 residues. Trimming took off 10 bases at V and 6 bases at J, with 10 bases between the two ends. This CDR3 is CATRRTNEQFF. The CDR3 nucleotides read TGTGCCACCCGGAGAACCAATGAGCAGTTCTTC.

The genes are TRBV7-6 and TRBJ2-7; D not certain. The CDR3 sequence is 13 residues long. The ends were cut back, 4 bases at V and 3 bases at J, with 10 bases in the middle. Germline V gives CDR1 SGHVS, CDR2 FNYEAQ. The CDR3 nucleotides are TGTGCCAGCAGCTCTGGACGCGACTACGAGCAGTACTTC. This gives the protein CASSSGRDYEQYF.

A few counts support this clonotype. The chain joins TRBV14 to TRBJ2-5; no clear D. With 0 bases removed from V and 1 base from J, the gap between germline ends came to 6 bases. Germline CDR1 SGHDN, CDR2 FVKESK. The CDR3 totals 14 residues. This CDR3 reads CASSQEWGQETQYF. The CDR3 coding sequence is TGTGCCAGCAGCCAAGAATGGGGCCAAGAGACCCAGTACTTC.

Ten or more counts support this clonotype. The rearrangement uses TRBV12-3 or TRBV12-4 and TRBJ2-2; no reliable D call. The CDR3 runs to 12 residues. The ends were cut back, 3 bases at V and 4 bases at J, with 3 bases in the middle. The DNA of the CDR3 is TGTGCCAGCAGTTTGGTCACCGGGGAGCTGTTTTTT. Encoded protein: CASSLVTGELFF.

This clonotype showed up just a few times. The J gene is TRBJ2-1, the V gene TRBV11-2; TRBD1 is a possible D gene (6 bases). The CDR3 consists of 19 residues. Germline CDR1 SGHAT, CDR2 FQNNGV. V lost 6 bases, J lost 5 bases, and 29 bases lay in between. The CDR3: CASRQSLLRSGAPHNEQFF. In DNA form, the CDR3 reads TGTGCCAGCAGACAGAGTCTGTTGAGGTCAGGGGCCCCCCACAATGAGCAGTTCTTC.

The chain joins TRBV12-5 to TRBJ2-1, with 8 bases fitting TRBD2. The CDR3 contains 16 residues. With V trimmed by 6 bases and J by 6 bases, 13 bases remained unmatched. CDR1 is LGHNT and CDR2 is FRNRAP in the germline V gene. CDR3 sequence: CASGSLSGRGSNEQFF. In nucleotides, the CDR3 is TGTGCTAGTGGCTCGTTGAGCGGGAGAGGGAGCAATGAGCAGTTCTTC.

This clonotype occurred many times. V gene TRBV7-2 combines with J gene TRBJ1-4; D ambiguous. V was clipped by 0 bases and J by 7 bases, with 6 bases between them. The germline gives CDR1 SGHTA, CDR2 FQGNSA. The CDR3 sequence is 13 residues long. CDR3 DNA sequence: TGTGCCAGCAGCTTAGCTGGAGGTGAAAAACTGTTTTTT. This sequence encodes CASSLAGGEKLFF.

The CDR3 reads CASSSIGTYEQYF. The CDR3 DNA is TGTGCCAGCAGTTCTATCGGGACCTACGAGCAGTACTTC. This chain connects TRBV27 to TRBJ2-7; TRBD2 might be the D (5 bases). CDR3 length: 13 residues. Germline CDR1 reads MNHEY; CDR2 reads SMNVEV (reference sequence). V shed 4 bases and J shed 2 bases, with 9 bases lying between them.

V gene TRBV30 combines with J gene TRBJ2-3; possibly TRBD1 for D (6 bases). Germline-derived CDR1 and CDR2 are GTSNPN and SVGIG (reference sequence). Trimming stripped 4 bases from V and 7 bases from J, with 12 bases between. CDR3 length equals 12 residues. The CDR3 loop reads CAWNTGMNTQYF. The CDR3 region has the DNA TGTGCCTGGAACACAGGGATGAATACGCAGTATTTT.

This clonotype was seen just once. V gene TRBV5-1 combines with J gene TRBJ2-5; D ambiguous. Between the trimmed V and J ends, which lost 0 bases and 4 bases, there was a span of 13 bases. The CDR3 length is 15 residues. From germline, CDR1 is SGHRS and CDR2 YFSETQ. The CDR3 DNA reads as TGCGCCAGCAGCTTGGATTCGAAAGGGCTAGAGACCCAGTACTTC. Its protein product is CASSLDSKGLETQYF.